Described below is a single T cell receptor beta chain sequence and its context. Its antigen is currently not known. No clone much larger than this one lies a single base away; base qualities are absent. This sample was included in a study of Ad26.COV2.S vaccination and SARS-CoV-2 variants (dated by TCRdb to the early 2020s). Concerning the study at large: Vaccine-arm donors came from COV1001, a multicentre, randomized, double-blind, placebo-controlled phase I-IIa trial of Ad26.COV2.S in healthy adults. Ad26.COV2.S was administered intramuscularly at a dose of 5x10^10 or 1x10^11 viral particles, either as one shot or as two shots given 56 days apart. TCRbeta repertoire sequencing was used to assess the specificity and breadth of SARS-CoV-2-reactive T cell receptors after Ad26.COV2.S vaccination. A total of approximately 30 samples were included in the TCR-sequenced set, comprising roughly 20 Ad26.COV2.S vaccine recipients, 5 placebo recipients and 8 SARS-CoV-2 convalescent individuals. Trial participants were randomized into five groups of five: low-dose or high-dose Ad26.COV2.S given once or twice, or placebo on both occasions. Blinding of investigators to trial group allocation was maintained during experiments and outcome assessment.

TCRbeta CDR3 regions were sequenced with the immunoSEQ Assay. After extraction, genomic DNA underwent amplification by bias-controlled multiplex PCR, followed by high-throughput sequencing. The study's processing was this. To quantify the absolute abundance of every unique TCRbeta CDR3 region, sequences were collapsed and filtered. T cell fraction was estimated by normalization of TCRbeta template counts to usable DNA, with usable DNA being measured through amplification of reference genes present in all nucleated cells. Repertoire TCRs were annotated as SARS-CoV-2-specific by exact matching of V gene, CDR3 amino acid sequence and J gene to a known reactive TCR set. MIRA supplied the reference SARS-CoV-2 TCR set, which was filtered for enrichment in COVID-19-positive ImmuneCODE repertoires so that public or cross-reactive TCRs were removed. Drawing on the MIRA antigens, annotated TCRs were analysed further at the level of specific ORF or position within ORF. Breadth was defined as annotated unique rearrangements over total unique productive rearrangements; depth was the summed frequency of those rearrangements. Two-sided Wilcoxon rank-sum tests were used to compare TCR breadth between groups. In TCRdb, the immuneACCESS table is reduced to in-frame sequences with V and J assigned. These tables do not hold every clone; where another copy was compared, an unresolved V gene accounts for under half, and the others remain unexplained. The V and J calls and clone size come from that table; D and trimming were worked out from the DNA. The sample includes about 400,000 clones, with about 80% observed a single time. The ten top clones hold almost 7.5% of the sample.

Points the paper makes about the study in general: Ad26.COV2.S recipients had higher spike-specific TCR breadth than placebo recipients (P = 0.0014). After vaccination, spike-specific CD8+ and CD4+ T cell responses were reported to show substantial breadth. The authors noted that the TCR breadth and depth analyses may have underestimated total T cell responses. The study was not powered for comparison of responses between vaccine doses or regimens. Vaccine and placebo recipients had similar non-spike TCR breadth, a finding consistent with the vaccine containing only spike.

The CDR3 goes from the cysteine to the phenylalanine over 15 residues. Left in the record is the CDR3 DNA by itself, 45 bases read in frame from the first base. V sheds 4 bases and J sheds 8 bases, leaving 18 bases between their ends. Reading the germline V gene (reference sequence) gives CDR1 LGHDT and CDR2 YNNKEL. This specimen's treatment or condition label, per the study, means: some 20 received Ad26.COV2.S at low or high dose, single or two shots; 5 received placebo; per-sample allocation not given. For vaccine and placebo recipients, the sequenced repertoires came from samples collected on day 63 after the first injection. In Cohort 1b, roughly 25 adults aged 18-55 years were enrolled at a single site in Boston, USA, between 29 July and 7 August 2020. Ad26.COV2.S was a replication-incompetent adenovirus type 26 vector expressing a prefusion-stabilized SARS-CoV-2 spike protein from the original Wuhan strain.

The sequence joins TRBV3-1 (or the pseudogene TRBV3-2) to TRBJ2-1, with no confidently assigned D gene. This TCR derives from a person aged 18-65 years who received the Ad26.COV2.S COVID-19 vaccine or a placebo. Material: peripheral blood, obtained in a trial of Ad26.COV2.S vaccine versus placebo. The DNA is as follows: TGTGCCAGCAGCCGACCCGGGCCTCCTAGGGATGAGCAGTTCTTC. This translates into CASSRPGPPRDEQFF.